Shown below are 25 T cell receptor beta chains from a single sample sequenced in a study of identical twins. TCRdb ran MiXCR on the 5' RACE reads and lists one entry per CDR3 protein. There are roughly 630,000 distinct CDR3 sequences in the sample; about 7% occur only once, and 1.6% lies in the top ten. These same records also appear under a second study, on yellow fever vaccine responses in identical twins.

The sequenced material came from PBMCs. These receptors all stem from a woman aged 18-35 years in good health.

The table lists this clonotype with a few counts. V gene TRBV7-2 combines with J gene TRBJ1-6; 7 bases are shared with TRBD1. The V segment lost 5 bases and the J segment 4 bases; nucleotides outside the gene matches: 8. Germline V gives CDR1 SGHTA, CDR2 FQGNSA. The CDR3 covers 16 residues. The CDR3 DNA sequence: TGTGCCAGCAGCCTCCCCCGGGACAGATATAATTCACCCCTCCACTTT. This sequence encodes CASSLPRDRYNSPLHF.

This clonotype was counted many times. One end of the junction does not line up with germline, which may come from a read error. V is TRBV5-1 and J is TRBJ1-2, with TRBD1 matching over 8 bases. The CDR3 is 13 amino acids. CDR1 is SGHRS and CDR2 is YFSETQ in the germline V gene. For the CDR3, the DNA is TGTGCCAGCAGCCTGACAGGGGACTATGGCTACACCTTC. Residues: CASSLTGDYGYTF.

A few counts support this clonotype. The V and J genes are TRBV11-2 and TRBJ2-1; D might be TRBD2 (7 bases). Per germline, CDR1 SGHAT and CDR2 FQNNGV. The V end lost 5 bases, the J end lost 6 bases, and 17 bases lay between the germline ends. The CDR3 spans 15 residues. CDR3 amino acids: CASSPRGGGGNEQFF. CDR3 DNA: TGTGCCAGCAGCCCTCGTGGGGGAGGGGGCAATGAGCAGTTCTTC.

Ten or more counts support this clonotype. The rearrangement joins TRBV7-3 to TRBJ1-1; D uncertain. The germline V gene has CDR1 SGHTA and CDR2 FQGTGA. V lost 0 bases to trimming and J lost 1 base, with 6 bases between them. The length of the CDR3 is 14 residues. The CDR3 bases are TGTGCCAGCAGCTTAACATCCGGGAACACTGAAGCTTTCTTT. This encodes CASSLTSGNTEAFF. Drawing the rest from reference TRBV7-3 and TRBJ1-1, the complete variable domain is GAGVSQTPSNKVTEKGKYVELRCDPISGHTALYWYRQSLGQGPEFLIYFQGTGAADDSGLPNDRFFAVRPEGSVSTLKIQRTERGDSAVYLCASSLTSGNTEAFFGQGTRLTVV.

This clonotype was counted only a few times. J is TRBJ2-3 and V is TRBV14; D could derive from TRBD1 or TRBD2 (5 bases each). Germline CDR1 is SGHDN and CDR2 is FVKESK. The CDR3 has 13 amino acids. V shed 1 base and J shed 12 bases, with 14 bases lying between them. The DNA for the CDR3 is TGTGCCAGCAGCCAAGCTCCGGGACCGCCTCAGTATTTT. Residues: CASSQAPGPPQYF.

Only a few counts were recorded for this clonotype. The chain combines TRBV24-1 with TRBJ2-1; tentatively, D is TRBD1 (6 bases). This CDR3 is built from 16 residues. V gave up 0 bases and J gave up 8 bases, with 16 bases separating them. CDR1 KGHDR and CDR2 SFDVKD come from the germline V gene. CDR3 nucleotides: TGTGCCACCAGTGATTTGGGCCCTAACAGGGCGGATGAGCAGTTCTTC. It translates to CATSDLGPNRADEQFF.

This clonotype was counted only a few times. This chain links TRBV19 with TRBJ1-1, with D perhaps TRBD1 (6 bases). This CDR3 contains 14 residues. The ends were cut back, 4 bases at V and 0 bases at J, with 9 bases in the middle. Germline assignment: CDR1 LNHDA and CDR2 SQIVND (reference sequence). Here the CDR3 DNA reads TGTGCCAGTAGTACACACAGGGTGAACACTGAAGCTTTCTTT. Its translation is CASSTHRVNTEAFF.

As for this clonotype: Given a much more abundant clone one base away, this may be a read error. The CDR3 carries no conserved terminal phenylalanine or tryptophan, so it likely arises from a read error. The genes are TRBV7-6 and TRBJ2-5; D is possibly TRBD2 (5 bases). The CDR3 sequence is 15 residues long. The germline V gene encodes CDR1 SGHVS and CDR2 FNYEAQ. Trimming shortened V by 5 bases and J by 5 bases, and 18 bases separated the two germline ends. The CDR3 coding sequence is TGTGCCAGCAGCAAATCCTGGGATCGGGGTGAGACCCAGTACTCC. This sequence encodes CASSKSWDRGETQYS.

Many counts were recorded for this clonotype. The chain uses TRBV24-1 and TRBJ2-1; tentatively, D is TRBD2 (5 bases). Looked up from germline, CDR1 is KGHDR and CDR2 is SFDVKD. This CDR3 has 14 residues. Trimming removed 5 bases at V and 6 bases at J, with 13 bases between. CDR3: CATSARGLLNEQFF. The CDR3 nucleotides are TGTGCCACCAGTGCCCGTGGACTCCTCAATGAGCAGTTCTTC.

The sample holds a few counts of this clonotype. The gene calls are TRBV5-1 and TRBJ2-2; TRBD2 aligns across 13 bases. The V and J ends lost 7 bases and 4 bases, in that order; junction bases with no gene match: 19. The length of the CDR3 is 20 residues. Germline assignment: CDR1 SGHRS and CDR2 YFSETQ. The chain's CDR3 is CASRGTSGDALPSSTGELFF. CDR3 nucleotide sequence: TGCGCCAGCCGCGGGACTAGCGGGGACGCTCTCCCTTCGAGCACCGGGGAGCTGTTTTTT.

The V and J genes are TRBV5-1 and TRBJ2-1; the match to TRBD2 covers 10 bases. Germline V lookup: CDR1 SGHRS, CDR2 YFSETQ. The V segment lost 4 bases and the J segment 7 bases; nucleotides outside the gene matches: 11. CDR3 size: 16 residues. In DNA form, the CDR3 reads TGCGCCAGCAGCCAGGAGATCACGGGACTAGCGAATGAGCAGTTCTTC. It is translated as CASSQEITGLANEQFF.

This chain links TRBV7-7 with TRBJ2-3; 13 nucleotides agree with TRBD2. Unmatched junction bases numbered 7, after V lost 5 bases and J lost 5 bases. The V gene's germline CDR1 is SSHAT and CDR2 FNYEAQ (reference sequence). The CDR3 loop spans 16 amino acids. CDR3 loop: CASSPGLAGNRDTQYF. In DNA, the CDR3 is TGTGCCAGCAGCCCGGGACTAGCGGGGAACAGAGATACGCAGTATTTT.

This clonotype has a count of ten or more. CDR3 DNA sequence: TGCAGCGTTGATGGTGGGACTAGCGGGTTTTACAATGAGCAGTTCTTC. Its translation: CSVDGGTSGFYNEQFF. This chain connects TRBV29-1 to TRBJ2-1; TRBD2 aligns across 12 bases. V was pared by 3 bases and J by 4 bases, with 7 bases of the junction left unmatched. Germline V lookup: CDR1 SQVTM, CDR2 ANQGSEA. The CDR3 is 16 amino acids.

CDR3 in amino acids: CASSFRRVNSPLHF. CDR3 sequence (DNA): TGTGCCAGCAGTTTCAGGCGGGTTAATTCACCCCTCCACTTT. The chain has TRBV12-3 or TRBV12-4 and TRBJ1-6; D is unresolved. V shed 3 bases and J shed 6 bases, with 9 bases lying between them. The CDR3 covers 14 residues.

This clonotype was seen a handful of times. The chain employs TRBV5-1 and TRBJ2-2; a possible D gene is TRBD2 (5 bases). Germline V CDR1 and CDR2: SGHRS, YFSETQ. There are 15 residues in the CDR3. V gave up 0 bases and J gave up 6 bases, with 12 bases separating them. CDR3 nucleotide sequence: TGCGCCAGCAGCTTGGACGGGAAGGTCGCCGGGGAGCTGTTTTTT. The encoded protein is CASSLDGKVAGELFF. Together with reference TRBV5-1 and TRBJ2-2, the CDR3 gives the full variable domain: KAGVTQTPRYLIKTRGQQVTLSCSPISGHRSVSWYQQTPGQGLQFLFEYFSETQRNKGNFPGRFSGRQFSNSRSEMNVSTLELGDSALYLCASSLDGKVAGELFFGEGSRLTVL.

This clonotype was detected many times. This chain connects TRBV20-1 to TRBJ1-1; D possibly corresponds to TRBD1 (6 bases). CDR1 and CDR2 from the germline V gene are DFQATT and SNEGSKA (reference sequence). The length of the CDR3 is 14 residues. V gave up 1 base and J gave up 5 bases, with 14 bases separating them. This CDR3 is CSARVPGVRTEAFF. The CDR3 nucleotides read TGCAGTGCTAGAGTGCCAGGGGTGAGAACTGAAGCTTTCTTT.

This clonotype has ten or more counts. The chain uses TRBV12-3 or TRBV12-4 and TRBJ2-3; a weak D match, TRBD1 (6 bases). Trimming pared 3 bases from V and 4 bases from J, leaving 8 bases between. This CDR3 comprises 13 residues. CDR3 loop: CASSFRGPDTQYF. CDR3 sequence (DNA): TGTGCCAGCAGTTTCAGGGGACCAGATACGCAGTATTTT.

This clonotype was recorded many times. This chain uses TRBV20-1 with TRBJ2-5; 8 bases match TRBD1. Germline V gives CDR1 DFQATT, CDR2 SNEGSKA (reference sequence). The CDR3 contains 15 residues. V trimming: 4 bases; J trimming: 5 bases; junction bases outside the gene matches: 12. DNA of the CDR3: TGCAGTGCTACCCGGAAGACAGGGGTGTCGGAGACCCAGTACTTC. As protein: CSATRKTGVSETQYF.

This clonotype appeared a few times. V is TRBV7-3 and J is TRBJ1-1; D unresolved. Germline V gene lookup returns CDR1 SGHTA and CDR2 FQGTGA. Trimming pared 2 bases from V and 5 bases from J, leaving 9 bases between. The CDR3 runs to 13 residues. CDR3 protein: CASSLFEETEAFF. The CDR3 DNA is TGTGCCAGCAGCTTATTTGAGGAAACTGAAGCTTTCTTT. Based on the CDR3 plus reference TRBV7-3 and TRBJ1-1, the full variable domain is GAGVSQTPSNKVTEKGKYVELRCDPISGHTALYWYRQSLGQGPEFLIYFQGTGAADDSGLPNDRFFAVRPEGSVSTLKIQRTERGDSAVYLCASSLFEETEAFFGQGTRLTVV.

This clonotype was recorded many times. The rearrangement uses TRBV7-9 and TRBJ2-1, with D possibly matching TRBD2 (6 bases). Deletions cut 5 bases from V and 2 bases from J, with 10 bases between. Germline lookup yields CDR1 SEHNR and CDR2 FQNEAQ (reference sequence). This CDR3 is 14 amino acids long. In nucleotides, the CDR3 is TGTGCCAGCAGCCCCGGGGGAGCCTACAATGAGCAGTTCTTC. Protein sequence: CASSPGGAYNEQFF.

In this sample, this clonotype turned up a few times. The V gene is TRBV7-9, the J gene TRBJ1-2, with TRBD1 matching 10 bases. Trimming cost V 1 base and J 4 bases; bases outside gene matches: 6. Germline CDR1 and CDR2: SEHNR and FQNEAQ (reference sequence). The CDR3 runs to 16 residues. The CDR3 DNA reads TGTGCCAGCAGCTTAGTGGCCGGGACAGGGGCCTATGGCTACACCTTC. It is translated as CASSLVAGTGAYGYTF.

This clonotype was recorded at least ten times. The chain links TRBV5-8 to TRBJ1-4; D is uncertain. The CDR3 totals 16 residues. With 0 bases removed from V and 1 base from J, the gap between germline ends came to 10 bases. Germline V lookup: CDR1 SGHTS, CDR2 YDEGEE. The CDR3 sequence is CASSLGQAVTNEKLFF. The DNA of the CDR3 is TGTGCCAGCAGCTTGGGGCAGGCAGTAACTAATGAAAAACTGTTTTTT.

This clonotype was seen many times. This chain uses TRBV11-3 with TRBJ2-1; no clear D. CDR3 length equals 13 residues. Trimming left V 0 bases short and J 9 bases short, with 9 bases between. Germline V CDR1 and CDR2: SGHNT, YENEEA. The CDR3 region has the DNA TGTGCCAGCAGCTTAGATGGGGATAGTGAGCAGTTCTTC. Its translation is CASSLDGDSEQFF.

The chain uses TRBV6-1 and TRBJ1-6; D remains unclear. Trimming cost V 7 bases and J 6 bases, with 13 bases left between them. The CDR3 is 14 amino acids. Germline V gene sequence: CDR1 MNHNS, CDR2 SASEGT. The CDR3 sequence is CASTPVAANSPLHF. The DNA for the CDR3 is TGTGCCAGCACCCCTGTCGCAGCTAATTCACCCCTCCACTTT.

Only a few counts were recorded for this clonotype. The chain joins TRBV24-1 to TRBJ2-3; TRBD2 aligns across 7 bases. CDR3 length: 13 residues. CDR1 is KGHDR and CDR2 is SFDVKD in the germline V gene. Trimming took 10 bases from V and 0 from J; bases not matched to a gene: 3. The CDR3 loop is CATNSGSTDTQYF. In DNA form, the CDR3 reads TGTGCCACTAATAGCGGGAGCACAGATACGCAGTATTTT.